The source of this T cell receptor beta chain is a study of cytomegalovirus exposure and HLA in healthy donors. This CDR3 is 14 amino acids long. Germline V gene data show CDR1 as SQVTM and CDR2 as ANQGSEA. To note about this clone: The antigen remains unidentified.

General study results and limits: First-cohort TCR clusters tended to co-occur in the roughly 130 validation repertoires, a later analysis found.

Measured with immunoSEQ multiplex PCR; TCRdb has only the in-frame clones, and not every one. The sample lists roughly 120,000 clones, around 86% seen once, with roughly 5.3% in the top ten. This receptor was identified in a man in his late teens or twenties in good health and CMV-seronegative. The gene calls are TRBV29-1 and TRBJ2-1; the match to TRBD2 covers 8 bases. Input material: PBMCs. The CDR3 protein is CSSRGGLSYNEQFF. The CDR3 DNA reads TGCAGTTCTCGGGGGGGCCTGTCCTACAATGAGCAGTTCTTC.